This T cell receptor (beta chain) was observed in a study of CXCR3-negative and CXCR3-positive naive CD8 T cells. Study-level findings and limits: The TRB CDR3s that CXCR3-positive naive cells carried were more hydrophobic than those of CXCR3-negative naive cells. Much lower diversity was found in memory CD8+ cells, while both naive subsets had comparably high diversity. TRB CDR3 properties indicated TCR strength, while surface CD5 was similar across naive subsets.

To note about this clonotype: Its target is unknown.

Cells that were CD45RO-CCR7+CD27+CD95- constituted naive CD8+ T cells. The libraries of TRB cDNA were prepared using 5' RACE with UMI labels. From its re-call of the 5' RACE reads, TCRdb lists each CDR3 protein once, without DNA. This table lists nearly 90,000 distinct CDR3 sequences. The CDR3 contains 14 residues. The TCR comes from a human donor in good health. Some clones in this sample may be carry-over from other donors' samples. What was sequenced was naive CXCR3+ CD8+ T cells from blood. Subset here: CD45RO-CCR7+CD27+CD95- naive CD8+ T cells expressing CXCR3 (TNR3+). The chain links TRBV12-3 or TRBV12-4 to TRBJ2-1. The CDR3 loop is CASSTSGKYNEQFF.